This TCR beta chain was identified during a study of T cell repertoires in cytomegalovirus infection (dated by TCRdb to the late 2010s). In the study overall: Donor HLA type was relevant to the analysis, because carriage of CMV infection together with the matching HLA type was indicated by public TCR beta signatures.

Results and caveats for the whole study, not just this receptor: In the ex vivo response, HLA-C-restricted CMV-specific TCR beta clonotypes were dominant, and in two of eight donors the single most frequent clonotype came from this HLA-C-restricted group. Carriers of CMV infection plus the relevant HLA type were discriminated by the cumulative frequency of public TCR beta family members in the study cohort and in an independent roughly 370-donor cohort.

V was cut back by 8 bases and J by 0 bases, leaving a gap of 23 bases between them. Its CDR3 holds 18 amino acids, cysteine through phenylalanine. CDR3 DNA is the only sequence kept; it has 54 bases, read in frame from the first base. Via the germline V gene, CDR1 is SGHVS and CDR2 FQNEAQ. This sample was sequenced with an Illumina HiSeq 1500. TCRdb applied fastp at Q25 and MiXCR to the public reads, then kept only in-frame beta chains. Identical CDR3 proteins give one entry, which carries the most common genes and DNA. Counted in this sample were about 360,000 distinct CDR3 sequences; less than 20% of them appeared once. In total, the top ten clones hold 8.7% of the sample. This clonotype was observed many times. Its antigen is unknown. No much larger clone exists at a distance of one base, and base qualities are not known.

Recombination connected TRBV7-8 to TRBJ2-4; possibly the D gene is TRBD2, per 7 matching bases. The receptor was derived from a human donor in good health (CMV status not recorded). Some clones in this sample may be carry-over from other donors' samples. The sample consisted of PBMCs. The CDR3 region reads CASLRRRGPTLAKNIQYF. The DNA sequence is as follows: TGTGCCAGCCTGAGGAGGCGGGGGCCTACTTTAGCCAAAAACATTCAGTACTTC.